The following is a T cell receptor beta chain sequence with its context. The antigen remains undetermined. Its ends do not fully match the called genes, so a read error is possible. Clones were sequenced by immunoSEQ multiplex PCR, and TCRdb holds only the in-frame ones, with some missing. Among about 2.1 million clones listed, 93% were seen once. The naive CD8 fraction comprised CD45RO-negative cells positively selected for CCR7 and excluded terminally differentiated effector memory CD45RA+ cells. This sample is part of a study of shared clonotypes between healthy human individuals. Whole-study results and caveats: Across four donors, naive CD4 shared 4.5% to 6%, naive CD8 3.5% to 4%, memory CD4 roughly 2.4%, memory CD8 about 0.4%.

Per germline, CDR1 MNHEY and CDR2 SMNVEV (reference sequence). The CDR3 spans 12 residues. The TCR originated in a man between 18 and 29 years old in good health. Some clones in this sample may be carry-over from other donors' samples. This sequence joins TRBV27 and TRBJ2-1; 11 bases align to TRBD2. Sequencing input: naive CD8+ T cells from PBMCs. The CDR3 region is CLVAGGNNEQFF. CDR3 sequence (DNA): TGCTTAGTAGCGGGAGGGAACAATGAGCAGTTCTTC.